A single TCR beta chain is shown here with its context. What it binds is not known. With 2 bases clipped from V and 5 bases from J, the junction kept 4 bases outside the gene matches. This CDR3 contains 16 residues. Germline CDR1 MNHEY, CDR2 SMNVEV (reference sequence). This record comes from a study of CD4+ T cells in melanoma. Data came from immunoSEQ multiplex PCR; TCRdb stores just in-frame clones and leaves some out. The sample holds about 140,000 clones; 92% are singletons and the top ten take approximately 1.5%. Broader study findings: Neoantigen-specific CD4+ T cells in melanoma reportedly had diverse differentiation states.

J is TRBJ2-2 and V is TRBV27; TRBD1 agrees at 11 bases. The clonotype comes from a human donor with melanoma. CDR3 nucleotide sequence: TGTGCCAGCAGTTTACGTGGACAGGGGGCAACCGGGGAGCTGTTTTTT. This codes for CASSLRGQGATGELFF.